This TCR beta chain stems from a study of cytomegalovirus exposure and HLA in healthy donors. Overall study results and limits: Looking again later, the authors saw that most CMV-associated TCR beta chains seemed HLA-restricted.

The V gene end was trimmed by 3 bases and the J gene end by 3 bases; junction bases not matched to a gene: 5. Germline CDR1 MGHDK, CDR2 SYGVNS. The CDR3 loop spans 16 amino acids. The PCR made use of 60 Vbeta and 13 Jbeta primers. Generated by immunoSEQ multiplex PCR, the TCRdb table keeps only in-frame clones and is missing some. The repertoire holds 150,000 to 200,000 clones, with 81% as singletons. Comment on this clone: Its antigen remains unidentified.

The genes are TRBV25-1 and TRBJ2-2, with 9 bases fitting TRBD2. The TCR sequence derives from a man in his fifties or sixties in good health and CMV-seropositive. Sequenced input: PBMCs. In DNA form, the CDR3 reads TGTGCCAGCAGTGAGGGCGGGGGGGCCGACACCGGGGAGCTGTTTTTT. Translation gives CASSEGGGADTGELFF.